These 27 T cell receptor beta chains share one sample of origin, sequenced in a study of Graves' ophthalmopathy and Graves' hyperthyroidism. Amplified TCR beta CDR3 regions were obtained using RNA transcripts as template. Following a first-round RT-PCR that used HTBI primers, a second-round multiplex PCR was carried out. Via MiXCR, TCRdb re-called the multiplex PCR reads, giving one row per CDR3 protein. The sample lists almost 750,000 distinct CDR3 sequences; about 44% were seen once. The sequenced sample was peripheral blood. The receptor source for this set is an adult man with Graves' ophthalmopathy.

As concerns this clonotype: Here the CDR3 omits its conserved ending phenylalanine or tryptophan, so a read error is the likely source. For the CDR3, the DNA is TGTGCCAGCAGCTTGGAGCGGAGGCCCTACGAGCAGTACTTA. Translation: CASSLERRPYEQYL. The chain employs TRBV5-4 and TRBJ2-7; TRBD2 might be the D (5 bases). Germline values: CDR1 SGHNT, CDR2 YYREEE (reference sequence). The CDR3 covers 14 residues. Trimming cost V 0 bases and J 2 bases, with 9 bases left between them.

This clonotype was seen repeatedly, ten times or more. This sequence joins TRBV7-9 and TRBJ1-5; D unresolved. The CDR3 is made up of 13 amino acids. The germline CDR1 and CDR2 sequences are SEHNR and FQNEAQ (reference sequence). V dropped 5 bases and J dropped 6 bases, with 11 bases sitting between them. The CDR3 DNA follows: TGTGCCAGCAGCGATGGGCTGGGTCAGCCCCAGCATTTT. Translation: CASSDGLGQPQHF.

J is TRBJ1-1 and V is TRBV20-1, with a possible D match to TRBD1 (5 bases). V gave up 6 bases and J gave up 4 bases, with 12 bases separating them. The CDR3 is 12 residues long. Germline-derived CDR1 and CDR2 are DFQATT and SNEGSKA (reference sequence). The CDR3 DNA sequence: TGCAGTGCAACCCAGGGTTTCACTGAAGCTTTCTTT. Protein product: CSATQGFTEAFF.

J is TRBJ1-1 and V is TRBV29-1; 9 nucleotides align to TRBD1. V lost 8 bases to trimming and J lost 5 bases; unmatched junction nucleotides: 6. CDR3 length: 12 residues. Germline loops: CDR1 SQVTM, CDR2 ANQGSEA. In DNA, the CDR3 is TGCAGCTTAACAGGGGGCCGTACTGAAGCTTTCTTT. This codes for CSLTGGRTEAFF.

This clonotype was counted at least ten times. One end of the junction is discordant with germline, which a read error may explain. V usage is TRBV10-3 and J usage is TRBJ1-2; 7 nucleotides match TRBD1. This CDR3 comprises 13 residues. CDR1 ENHRY and CDR2 SYGVKD come from the germline V gene. CDR3 sequence reads: CASSLDRAAGYTF. In DNA form, the CDR3 reads TGTGCCAGCAGTTTAGACAGGGCGGCTGGCTACACCTTC.

The chain recombines TRBV6-5 with TRBJ2-5, with TRBD1 matching 8 bases. The V gene end was trimmed by 5 bases and the J gene end by 7 bases; junction bases not matched to a gene: 9. The CDR3 is 14 amino acids. From germline, CDR1 is MNHEY and CDR2 SVGAGI. CDR3 in DNA: TGTGCCAGCAGTGTAGAGACAGGGGATAGGACCCAGTACTTC. Translation gives CASSVETGDRTQYF.

Notes on this clonotype: One end of the junction is discordant with germline, which a read error may explain. The CDR3 nucleotides are TGTGCCATCAAGGGCATTAGCTCTGGAAGCACCATATACTTT. Translated: CAIKGISSGSTIYF. The chain carries TRBV2 and TRBJ1-3; D not resolved. The CDR3 is 14 residues long. Germline values: CDR1 SNHLY, CDR2 FYNNEI.

The chain links TRBV20-1 to TRBJ2-5; 7 bases align to TRBD1. Per germline, CDR1 DFQATT and CDR2 SNEGSKA (reference sequence). V lost 6 bases, J lost 1 base, and 8 bases stayed unmatched. The length of the CDR3 is 14 residues. The CDR3 region has the DNA TGCAGTGCAGGCCAGACAGGGTTCCAAGAGACCCAGTACTTC. Translation gives CSAGQTGFQETQYF.

The chain links TRBV20-1 to TRBJ1-6; no reliable D call. CDR1 DFQATT and CDR2 SNEGSKA come from the germline V gene (reference sequence). The V and J ends lost 1 base and 0 bases respectively, with 10 bases between them. The CDR3 sequence is 16 residues long. The CDR3 here is CSARAGPSSYNSPLHF. For the CDR3, the DNA is TGCAGTGCTAGAGCGGGTCCAAGCTCCTATAATTCACCCCTCCACTTT.

This clonotype has a handful of counts. In this CDR3 the conserved last residue, phenylalanine or tryptophan, is missing, so a read error is likely. The gene calls are TRBV7-8 and TRBJ2-5, with D possibly TRBD1 on 6 matching bases. The CDR3 is 15 amino acids. Per the germline V gene, CDR1 is SGHVS and CDR2 is FQNEAQ. V was pared by 5 bases and J by 2 bases, with 15 bases between. CDR3 sequence: CASSAYAGDQETQYC. The CDR3 coding sequence is TGTGCCAGCAGCGCATATGCAGGGGATCAAGAGACCCAGTACTGC.

There are many counts of this clonotype. The chain has TRBV6-1 and TRBJ1-2; D unclear. There are 13 residues in the CDR3. Germline CDR1 reads MNHNS; CDR2 reads SASEGT. V dropped 5 bases and J dropped 4 bases, with 11 bases sitting between them. This chain's CDR3 is CASSRTVLYGYTF. In DNA, the CDR3 is TGTGCCAGCAGTAGGACGGTACTCTATGGCTACACCTTC.

V is TRBV4-1 and J is TRBJ2-5; 7 nucleotides agree with TRBD2. With 1 base clipped from V and 5 bases from J, the junction kept 7 bases outside the gene matches. CDR1 is MGHRA and CDR2 is YSYEKL in the germline V gene. The CDR3 runs to 15 residues. CDR3 nucleotide sequence: TGCGCCAGCAGCCAAGCGGTGGGGCGGGGGGAGACCCAGTACTTC. This codes for CASSQAVGRGETQYF.

The chain couples TRBV20-1 to TRBJ1-5; 7 nucleotides align to TRBD1. The CDR3 contains 16 residues. Trimming took 2 bases from V and 0 from J; bases not matched to a gene: 7. CDR1 and CDR2 (germline): DFQATT, SNEGSKA (reference sequence). The CDR3 DNA follows: TGCAGTGCTAGACCCCAGGGGACAGTTAGCAATCAGCCCCAGCATTTT. It encodes CSARPQGTVSNQPQHF.

This clonotype was recorded at least ten times. This rearrangement joins TRBV2 to TRBJ1-2, with a possible D match to TRBD1 (6 bases). Looked up from germline, CDR1 is SNHLY and CDR2 is FYNNEI. V lost 10 bases and J 4 bases, leaving 25 bases between the germline ends. The CDR3 is 16 amino acids. The CDR3 sequence: CATSNRGGAPIYGYTF. The CDR3 nucleotides read TGTGCCACCAGCAATCGTGGGGGGGCGCCTATCTATGGCTACACCTTC.

This chain uses TRBV25-1 with TRBJ1-2; D possibly corresponds to TRBD1 (5 bases). Trimming shortened V by 8 bases and J by 4 bases, and 14 bases separated the two germline ends. Germline loops: CDR1 MGHDK, CDR2 SYGVNS. The CDR3 covers 13 residues. This chain's CDR3 is CASAVGEGYGYTF. The CDR3 region has the DNA TGTGCCAGCGCCGTAGGGGAGGGCTATGGCTACACCTTC.

This sequence joins TRBV2 and TRBJ2-7; weak D call: TRBD2 (5 bases). Trimming took off 6 bases at V and 0 bases at J, with 15 bases between the two ends. The CDR3 runs 15 residues. CDR1 is SNHLY and CDR2 is FYNNEI in the germline V gene. CDR3: CASSLAAASSYEQYF. CDR3 in DNA: TGTGCCAGCAGCTTAGCAGCGGCATCCTCCTACGAGCAGTACTTC.

With respect to this clonotype: This may stem from a read error, because a much larger clone lies one nucleotide away. This sequence joins TRBV7-2 and TRBJ1-4; D gene ambiguous. V lost 1 base to trimming and J lost 7 bases, with 13 bases between them. Germline V gives CDR1 SGHTA, CDR2 FQGNSA. The CDR3 contains 15 residues. CDR3 coding DNA: TGTGCCAGCAGCTTAGTTGGACGGCATGGTGAAAAACTGTTTTTT. This codes for CASSLVGRHGEKLFF.

This clonotype came up many times. The chain combines TRBV7-9 with TRBJ2-5; no reliable D call. Germline CDR1 reads SEHNR; CDR2 reads FQNEAQ (reference sequence). This CDR3 has 13 residues. Trimming left V 4 bases short and J 5 bases short, with 11 bases between. This chain's CDR3 is CASSWTAGETQYF. Here the CDR3 DNA reads TGTGCCAGCAGCTGGACCGCCGGGGAGACCCAGTACTTC.

This clonotype was seen at least ten times. The V gene is TRBV24-1, the J gene TRBJ1-2; no definite D call. CDR3 length equals 16 residues. V was pared by 3 bases and J by 4 bases, with 17 bases between. CDR1 is KGHDR and CDR2 is SFDVKD in the germline V gene. CDR3 sequence reads: CATSDRKDGPFYGYTF. CDR3 bases: TGTGCCACCAGTGATCGAAAAGACGGGCCGTTCTATGGCTACACCTTC.

The chain couples TRBV5-6 to TRBJ1-6; no definite D call. Trimming cost V 6 bases and J 2 bases, with 9 bases left between them. Per germline, CDR1 SGHDT and CDR2 YYEEEE. The CDR3 is made up of 14 amino acids. Here the CDR3 DNA reads TGTGCCAGCACCGTGGGAGCCTATAATTCACCCCTCCACTTT. Amino acids: CASTVGAYNSPLHF. Full variable domain (rest looked up from reference TRBV5-6 and TRBJ1-6): DAGVTQSPTHLIKTRGQQVTLRCSPKSGHDTVSWYQQALGQGPQFIFQYYEEEERQRGNFPDRFSGHQFPNYSSELNVNALLLGDSALYLCASTVGAYNSPLHFGNGTRLTVT.

This clonotype has ten or more counts. V gene TRBV2 combines with J gene TRBJ1-5; the match to TRBD1 covers 9 bases. Germline assignment: CDR1 SNHLY and CDR2 FYNNEI. V was pared by 8 bases and J by 3 bases, with 5 bases of the junction left unmatched. The CDR3 extends over 14 amino acids. The DNA for the CDR3 is TGTGCCAGCTCCCGGGACAGGGACAATCAGCCCCAGCATTTT. This encodes CASSRDRDNQPQHF.

There are many counts of this clonotype. The chain has TRBV24-1 and TRBJ2-5; a weak D match, TRBD2 (6 bases). The V and J ends lost 5 bases and 0 bases respectively, with 12 bases between them. The CDR3 has 15 residues. Germline CDR1 and CDR2: KGHDR and SFDVKD. The CDR3 is CATSAGRSNQETQYF. The CDR3 nucleotides read TGTGCCACCAGTGCGGGGAGGTCGAACCAAGAGACCCAGTACTTC.

The sample holds many counts of this clonotype. The rearrangement links TRBV29-1 to TRBJ2-5; weak D call: TRBD1 (5 bases). The CDR3 contains 14 residues. Per the germline V gene, CDR1 is SQVTM and CDR2 is ANQGSEA. V lost 3 bases and J lost 6, with 17 bases in between. The CDR3: CSVEGRTPRKTQYF. CDR3 nucleotides: TGCAGCGTTGAGGGCCGGACACCCAGGAAGACCCAGTACTTC.

This chain joins TRBV20-1 and TRBJ1-5; D call uncertain. CDR3 size: 14 residues. Germline assignment: CDR1 DFQATT and CDR2 SNEGSKA (reference sequence). Deletions cut 3 bases from V and 2 bases from J, with 11 bases between. CDR3 residues: CSASYGLGNQPQHF. The CDR3 DNA follows: TGCAGTGCTAGTTATGGGCTGGGCAATCAGCCCCAGCATTTT.

The chain joins TRBV10-3 to TRBJ2-1; D is perhaps TRBD2 (6 bases). Germline values: CDR1 ENHRY, CDR2 SYGVKD. Trimming stripped 4 bases from V and 10 bases from J, with 17 bases between. CDR3 size: 14 residues. The CDR3, as DNA: TGTGCCATCAGTGTGGGCGCTAGCGCGAACGAGCAGTTCTTC. This encodes CAISVGASANEQFF.

The chain uses TRBV24-1 and TRBJ2-3, with TRBD1 matching over 7 bases. Trimming at V came to 4 bases and at J to 4 bases, leaving 7 bases not matched to a gene. Germline V gene sequence: CDR1 KGHDR, CDR2 SFDVKD. The CDR3 sequence is 15 residues long. In nucleotides, the CDR3 is TGTGCCACCAGTGACCCGTCAGACAGGGCAGATACGCAGTATTTT. Protein sequence: CATSDPSDRADTQYF.

The chain employs TRBV20-1 and TRBJ1-2; 8 nucleotides align to TRBD1. Per the germline V gene, CDR1 is DFQATT and CDR2 is SNEGSKA (reference sequence). The CDR3 extends over 13 amino acids. V was pared by 3 bases and J by 5 bases, with 5 bases of the junction left unmatched. The CDR3 nucleotides read TGCAGTGCTAGCGCCACAGGGGGTTATGGCTACACCTTC. Translating gives CSASATGGYGYTF.